Each of the 23 T cell receptor beta chains below was sequenced from the same sample in a study of cytomegalovirus exposure and HLA in healthy donors. The protocol was immunoSEQ multiplex PCR, while the TCRdb copy is restricted to in-frame clones and leaves out a portion. The data contain approximately 230,000 clones, less than 90% of them singletons. Sequenced material: PBMCs. The origin of the receptors is a man aged 18 to 30 in good health and CMV-seropositive.

In its sample, this clone was seen a few times. CDR3 nucleotides: TGTGCCAGCAGAGGGACTAGCGGGATACCAGAGCAGTACTTC. Its protein product is CASRGTSGIPEQYF. This sequence joins TRBV2 and TRBJ2-7, with TRBD2 matching over 13 bases. The CDR3 consists of 14 residues. V trimming: 6 bases; J trimming: 7 bases; junction bases outside the gene matches: 6. Germline V gene lookup returns CDR1 SNHLY and CDR2 FYNNEI.

This chain connects TRBV27 to TRBJ2-7, with 11 nucleotides matching TRBD2. The CDR3 totals 15 residues. Germline V lookup: CDR1 MNHEY, CDR2 SMNVEV (reference sequence). Losses at the gene ends were 3 bases for V and 5 bases for J; bases not matched to a gene: 6. In nucleotides, the CDR3 is TGTGCCAGCAGTTTCAGAACTAGCGGGAGTAACGAGCAGTACTTC. Its protein is CASSFRTSGSNEQYF.

This clone was detected once. V usage is TRBV5-1 and J usage is TRBJ2-3; no clear D gene. With 0 bases removed from V and 1 base from J, the gap between germline ends came to 6 bases. This CDR3 is 14 amino acids long. CDR1 is SGHRS and CDR2 is YFSETQ in the germline V gene. The CDR3 DNA follows: TGCGCCAGCAGCTTGGCCCAGGGCACAGATACGCAGTATTTT. This sequence encodes CASSLAQGTDTQYF.

In its sample, this clone was seen a few times. The chain joins TRBV7-9 to TRBJ2-2; unclear D gene. The CDR3 extends over 14 amino acids. V was pared by 4 bases and J by 6 bases, with 12 bases between. Germline lookup yields CDR1 SEHNR and CDR2 FQNEAQ (reference sequence). DNA of the CDR3: TGTGCCAGCAGCTCCCTCCTCGAGTCCGGGGAGCTGTTTTTT. Its protein product is CASSSLLESGELFF. The complete variable domain, with remaining parts taken from reference TRBV7-9 and TRBJ2-2, reads DTGVSQNPRHKITKRGQNVTFRCDPISEHNRLYWYRQTLGQGPEFLTYFQNEAQLEKSRLLSDRFSAERPKGSFSTLEIQRTEQGDSAMYLCASSSLLESGELFFGEGSRLTVL.

This clone was detected only once. The chain carries TRBV19 and TRBJ2-3; D remains unclear. Trimming took off 5 bases at V and 0 bases at J, with 18 bases between the two ends. This CDR3 has 17 amino acids. Per germline, CDR1 LNHDA and CDR2 SQIVND (reference sequence). This chain's CDR3 is CASSPLVRSGSTDTQYF. The DNA of the CDR3 is TGTGCCAGTAGTCCCCTCGTGAGGTCCGGAAGCACAGATACGCAGTATTTT.

A word on this clone: At one boundary the junction diverges from the germline segment, which might be a read error. The V call is TRBV5-1, the J call TRBJ2-7; tentative D call: TRBD2 (6 bases). Germline V CDR1 and CDR2: SGHRS, YFSETQ. This CDR3 has 17 amino acids. DNA for the CDR3: TGCGCCAGCAACTTGGACTCTTCGGGGGAGAATTCCTACGAGCAGTACTTC. Amino acid sequence: CASNLDSSGENSYEQYF.

This chain connects TRBV28 to TRBJ2-6; no clear D gene. The length of the CDR3 is 16 residues. Trimming cost V 5 bases and J 2 bases, with 13 bases left between them. Looked up from germline, CDR1 is MDHEN and CDR2 is SYDVKM. The CDR3 loop is CASSPLIDAGANVLTF. The CDR3, as DNA: TGTGCCAGCAGTCCCTTAATTGACGCTGGGGCCAACGTCCTGACTTTC.

The count of this clone is one. This chain uses TRBV4-3 with TRBJ2-7, with TRBD1 identical over 8 bases. With 1 base clipped from V and 0 bases from J, the junction kept 8 bases outside the gene matches. This CDR3 has 17 residues. Germline assignment: CDR1 LGHNA and CDR2 YSLEER. The chain's CDR3 is CASSQAPVTGASYEQYF. Written as DNA, the CDR3 is TGCGCCAGCAGCCAAGCCCCCGTGACAGGGGCCTCCTACGAGCAGTACTTC.

This chain uses TRBV9 with TRBJ1-3; 9 nucleotides agree with TRBD1. The germline gives CDR1 SGDLS, CDR2 YYNGEE. The CDR3 loop spans 16 amino acids. J gave up 0 bases and V 4 bases, and 5 bases lay outside the gene matches. DNA for the CDR3: TGTGCCAGCAGCTGGGGACAGGGCAGCTCTGGAAACACCATATATTTT. As protein: CASSWGQGSSGNTIYF.

V and J are TRBV5-3 and TRBJ2-7; 7 bases are a match to TRBD1. TRBV5-3 is sorted into the ORF group, with uncertain function. The CDR3 length is 14 residues. V lost 2 bases and J lost 3; bases outside the gene matches: 5. The CDR3 nucleotides read TGTGCCAGAAGCTTACGACAGGGTAACTACGAGCAGTACTTC. It translates to CARSLRQGNYEQYF.

Comments on this clone: Other DNA sequences in this specimen translate into the identical CDR3. The rearrangement uses TRBV6-5 and TRBJ1-2, with 8 bases matching TRBD1. The J segment lost 8 bases and the V segment lost 2 bases, leaving 4 bases of the junction unmatched. CDR1 MNHEY and CDR2 SVGAGI come from the germline V gene. This CDR3 comprises 13 residues. Here the CDR3 reads CASSYGQGGGYTF. In DNA form, the CDR3 reads TGTGCCAGCAGTTACGGACAGGGTGGGGGCTACACCTTC.

The genes are TRBV5-7 and TRBJ1-2; D not resolved. TRBV5-7 is an ORF, with its function uncertain. This CDR3 spans 15 amino acids. Trimming stripped 6 bases from V and 0 bases from J, with 15 bases between. Here the CDR3 DNA reads TGTGCCAGCACATTCTATCGGATAGCTAACTATGGCTACACCTTC. As protein: CASTFYRIANYGYTF.

J is TRBJ1-4 and V is TRBV2; TRBD1 matches 10 bases. The CDR3 runs 14 residues. The V segment lost 11 bases and the J segment 5 bases; nucleotides outside the gene matches: 8. Germline CDR1 reads SNHLY; CDR2 reads FYNNEI. The CDR3 sequence: CAGYRDRGNEKLFF. CDR3 nucleotides: TGTGCCGGGTACCGGGACAGGGGAAATGAAAAACTGTTTTTT.

This rearrangement joins TRBV5-1 to TRBJ2-7, with 10 bases matching TRBD2. This CDR3 is 16 amino acids long. Germline trimming cut 1 base from V and 1 base from J; bases unmatched to any gene: 5. From germline, CDR1 is SGHRS and CDR2 YFSETQ. The CDR3 is CASSLTSGTVSYEQYF. The CDR3 coding sequence is TGCGCCAGCAGCTTGACTAGCGGGACCGTATCCTACGAGCAGTACTTC.

The chain recombines TRBV5-1 with TRBJ2-3; no definite D call. This CDR3 has 14 amino acids. V lost 0 bases and J lost 4, with 9 bases in between. Germline V gives CDR1 SGHRS, CDR2 YFSETQ. CDR3 nucleotides: TGCGCCAGCAGCTTGGCGCTGGGTTCAGATACGCAGTATTTT. It specifies CASSLALGSDTQYF.

The chain uses TRBV19 and TRBJ2-7; 9 bases map to TRBD2. The CDR3 is made up of 15 amino acids. Germline CDR1 is LNHDA and CDR2 is SQIVND (reference sequence). Unmatched junction bases numbered 6, after V lost 4 bases and J lost 2 bases. CDR3 residues: CASSTIAGEAYEQYF. Here the CDR3 DNA reads TGTGCCAGTAGTACGATAGCGGGAGAGGCCTACGAGCAGTACTTC.

J is TRBJ2-5 and V is TRBV5-6; perhaps D is TRBD1 or TRBD2 (5 bases each). Trimming stripped 3 bases from V and 2 bases from J, with 14 bases between. The CDR3 runs to 15 residues. Per germline, CDR1 SGHDT and CDR2 YYEEEE. The CDR3 DNA sequence: TGTGCCAGCAGCTACGGGGTGGGGGAACAAGAGACCCAGTACTTC. Encoded protein: CASSYGVGEQETQYF. The whole variable domain, remainder taken from reference TRBV5-6 and TRBJ2-5, is DAGVTQSPTHLIKTRGQQVTLRCSPKSGHDTVSWYQQALGQGPQFIFQYYEEEERQRGNFPDRFSGHQFPNYSSELNVNALLLGDSALYLCASSYGVGEQETQYFGPGTRLLVL.

CDR3 loop: CASSITGYGYTF. CDR3 DNA: TGTGCCAGCAGCATCACAGGCTATGGCTACACCTTC. The chain recombines TRBV7-9 with TRBJ1-2; tentative D call: TRBD1 (5 bases). The V end was cut by 5 bases, the J end by 4 bases, with 8 bases between. Germline CDR1 reads SEHNR; CDR2 reads FQNEAQ (reference sequence). CDR3 length: 12 residues.

V gene TRBV27 combines with J gene TRBJ2-1; D gene ambiguous. Germline CDR1 reads MNHEY; CDR2 reads SMNVEV (reference sequence). The CDR3 spans 15 residues. Trimming removed 5 bases at V and 8 bases at J, with 19 bases between. CDR3 in amino acids: CASSPPLSGIDEQFF. Here the CDR3 DNA reads TGTGCCAGCAGTCCCCCCCTGTCAGGCATCGATGAGCAGTTCTTC.

This clone appeared once. V is TRBV28 and J is TRBJ2-1, with D perhaps matching TRBD2 (5 bases). The CDR3 totals 12 residues. V lost 6 bases and J 8 bases, leaving 11 bases between the germline ends. Looked up from germline, CDR1 is MDHEN and CDR2 is SYDVKM. The DNA for the CDR3 is TGTGCCAGCAGGTGGGCGAGGGATGAGCAGTTCTTC. This gives the protein CASRWARDEQFF.

The chain carries TRBV4-1 and TRBJ2-5; no firm D call. Germline-derived CDR1 and CDR2 are MGHRA and YSYEKL. The ends were cut back, 0 bases at V and 3 bases at J, with 5 bases in the middle. The CDR3 length is 13 residues. The CDR3 protein is CASSQDAEETQYF. Written as DNA, the CDR3 is TGCGCCAGCAGCCAAGATGCTGAAGAGACCCAGTACTTC.

V and J are TRBV11-2 and TRBJ1-2, with D unresolved. The CDR3 has 15 residues. Germline CDR1 SGHAT, CDR2 FQNNGV. Trimming stripped 1 base from V and 2 bases from J, with 11 bases between. The CDR3 nucleotides read TGTGCCAGCAGCTTAGTCGGCCAGACCAACTATGGCTACACCTTC. Protein: CASSLVGQTNYGYTF.

The chain employs TRBV28 and TRBJ2-4, with D possibly being TRBD2 (5 bases). This CDR3 region has 14 residues. Germline CDR1 MDHEN, CDR2 SYDVKM. V lost 6 bases and J lost 0, with 9 bases in between. The CDR3 sequence is CASRDRGAKNIQYF. The CDR3, as DNA: TGTGCCAGCAGGGACCGGGGAGCCAAAAACATTCAGTACTTC.